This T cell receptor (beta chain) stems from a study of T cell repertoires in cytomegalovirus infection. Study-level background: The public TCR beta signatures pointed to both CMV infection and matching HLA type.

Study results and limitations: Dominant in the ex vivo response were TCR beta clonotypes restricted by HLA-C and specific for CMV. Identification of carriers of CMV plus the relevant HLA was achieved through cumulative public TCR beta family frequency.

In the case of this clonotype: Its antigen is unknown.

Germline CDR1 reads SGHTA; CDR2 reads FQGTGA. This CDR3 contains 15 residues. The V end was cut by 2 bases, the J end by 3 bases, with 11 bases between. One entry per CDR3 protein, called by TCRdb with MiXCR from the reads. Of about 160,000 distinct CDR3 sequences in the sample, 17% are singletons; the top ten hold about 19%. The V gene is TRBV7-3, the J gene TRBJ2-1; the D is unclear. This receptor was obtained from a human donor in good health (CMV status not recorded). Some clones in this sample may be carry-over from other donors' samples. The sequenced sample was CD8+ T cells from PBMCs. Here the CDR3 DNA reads TGTGCCAGCAGCTTAGACGGTGTCCTCTACAATGAGCAGTTCTTC. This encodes CASSLDGVLYNEQFF.